Given below is one TCR beta chain in context. This sample is drawn from a study of blood T cell repertoires in COVID-19. Across the whole study: Researchers got acute and convalescent COVID-19 samples from the United States, Italy and Spain. Sources were T cells, B-cell-depleted T cells, or PBMCs; the material itself was cDNA or gDNA.

As handled by the study authors: Estimated nucleated cell counts came from reference gene primer amplification. Produced via immunoSEQ multiplex PCR; TCRdb's table is partial and in-frame only. D and trimming come from the DNA, and the V and J calls and clone size come from that table. The sample yields tens of thousands of clones, over 80% seen once. The CDR3 is 16 amino acids. The receptor was derived from a man aged 55 to 70 with acute or convalescent COVID-19. Sequencing was performed on peripheral blood. The chain is built from TRBV21-1 and TRBJ2-7; TRBD1, the D gene given by the table, was not confirmed from the DNA. TRBV21-1 is recorded as a pseudogene. CDR3 nucleotide sequence: TGTGCCAGCAGCAAAGCGCCAATCGCCAGGGGGCGAGAGCAGTACTTC. Protein product: CASSKAPIARGREQYF.